Listed here are 18 T cell receptor beta chains from one sample, sequenced in a study of shared clonotypes between healthy human individuals (TCRdb year 2020). The library was prepared using the immunoSEQ multiplex PCR assay. TCRdb carries this immuneACCESS record with in-frame sequences only. Its versions omit some clonotypes, under half of them owing to an unresolved V gene in the studies checked, with the rest unexplained. Recorded for this sample are approximately 1,000,000 clones; 75% to 85% of them occurred a single time. Clones ranked in the top ten supply approximately 0.5% of the sample. Sequences were obtained from memory CD4+ T cells from PBMCs. The cell subset or site label for this specimen denotes: CD45RA-negative fraction. These TCRs come from a man aged 18 to 29 in good health. Some clones in this sample may be carry-over from other donors' samples.

This chain joins TRBV4-1 and TRBJ2-7, with a possible D match to TRBD2 (6 bases). Germline V lookup: CDR1 MGHRA, CDR2 YSYEKL. V gave up 4 bases and J gave up 2 bases, with 9 bases separating them. The CDR3 consists of 13 residues. In DNA form, the CDR3 reads TGCGCCAGCAGCCGGGGGGAGCCCTACGAGCAGTACTTC. It yields the protein CASSRGEPYEQYF.

This chain links TRBV7-9 with TRBJ1-2; D may be TRBD1 (5 bases). Trimming left V 2 bases short and J 8 bases short, with 18 bases between. Germline V CDR1 and CDR2: SEHNR, FQNEAQ (reference sequence). This CDR3 spans 15 amino acids. The CDR3 region has the DNA TGTGCCAGCAGCTTAAATCAGGAGGCTCGGGGCGGCTACACCTTC. Translation gives CASSLNQEARGGYTF.

The count of this clone is one. CDR3 nucleotides: TGTGCCAGCAGAGAGGGACTAGCGGGAGCTAGCTCCTACAATGAGCAGTTCTTC. It codes for CASREGLAGASSYNEQFF. The chain couples TRBV5-4 to TRBJ2-1; 14 bases fit TRBD2. V shed 5 bases, J shed 0 bases, and the junction held 7 bases outside the gene matches. Germline CDR1 is SGHNT and CDR2 is YYREEE (reference sequence). The CDR3 has 18 residues.

To note about this clone: Other DNA sequences of this sample code for an identical CDR3. The chain carries TRBV5-1 and TRBJ2-7; possibly TRBD1 for D (6 bases). Germline V lookup: CDR1 SGHRS, CDR2 YFSETQ. The CDR3 is 12 residues long. Trimming shortened V by 4 bases and J by 3 bases, and 8 bases separated the two germline ends. CDR3: CASSLTGYEQYF. The CDR3 DNA reads as TGCGCCAGCAGCCTGACAGGCTACGAGCAGTACTTC.

This clone appeared many times. CDR3: CASSLLAGADTQYF. The CDR3, as DNA: TGTGCCAGCAGTTTATTAGCGGGAGCAGATACGCAGTATTTT. The rearrangement joins TRBV28 to TRBJ2-3; 9 positions match TRBD2. V was pared by 1 base and J by 4 bases, with 0 bases of the junction left unmatched. CDR1 and CDR2 (germline): MDHEN, SYDVKM. This CDR3 is built from 14 residues.

The V and J genes are TRBV28 and TRBJ1-2; D not resolved. Trimming cost V 3 bases and J 2 bases, with 16 bases left between them. Germline CDR1 MDHEN, CDR2 SYDVKM. This CDR3 is built from 16 residues. CDR3 loop: CASSLSWSPANYGYTF. Written as DNA, the CDR3 is TGTGCCAGCAGTTTGAGTTGGAGTCCCGCGAACTATGGCTACACCTTC.

This clone was seen only a few times. The chain links TRBV7-2 to TRBJ1-2; possibly TRBD1 for D (5 bases). V was trimmed by 5 bases and J by 7 bases, leaving 14 bases between them. The germline V gene has CDR1 SGHTA and CDR2 FQGNSA. The CDR3 has 13 residues. CDR3 sequence: CASSPPGTVGYTF. As DNA, the CDR3 is TGTGCCAGCAGCCCCCCGGGGACGGTTGGCTACACCTTC. Full variable domain (remainder filled in from reference TRBV7-2 and TRBJ1-2): GAGVSQSPSNKVTEKGKDVELRCDPISGHTALYWYRQSLGQGLEFLIYFQGNSAPDKSGLPSDRFSAERTGGSVSTLTIQRTQQEDSAVYLCASSPPGTVGYTFGSGTRLTVV.

The rearrangement uses TRBV6-1 and TRBJ1-3; 8 bases agree with TRBD1. The CDR3 spans 14 residues. CDR1 is MNHNS, CDR2 SASEGT, per germline. V gave up 10 bases and J gave up 4 bases; unmatched junction bases: 9. In nucleotides, the CDR3 is TGTGCCACGGAAACAGGGGGTCTCGGAAACACCATATATTTT. Protein sequence: CATETGGLGNTIYF.

The chain joins TRBV28 to TRBJ1-1, with 8 positions matching TRBD1. V shed 5 bases, J shed 3 bases, and the junction held 8 bases outside the gene matches. Germline V gives CDR1 MDHEN, CDR2 SYDVKM. The CDR3 has 15 amino acids. CDR3 protein: CASSPAQGGYTEAFF. The CDR3 DNA reads as TGTGCCAGCAGTCCTGCACAGGGGGGATACACTGAAGCTTTCTTT.

The J gene is TRBJ2-3, the V gene TRBV28; TRBD1 aligns across 11 bases. With V trimmed by 6 bases and J by 6 bases, 5 bases remained unmatched. Germline V gene data show CDR1 as MDHEN and CDR2 as SYDVKM. This CDR3 comprises 14 residues. In DNA form, the CDR3 reads TGTGCCAGCAGGGGGACAGGGGGAGAGGATACGCAGTATTTT. It specifies CASRGTGGEDTQYF.

The rearrangement uses TRBV6-1 and TRBJ2-1; D gene uncertain. V was clipped by 6 bases and J by 7 bases, with 7 bases between them. CDR3 size: 11 residues. Germline CDR1 is MNHNS and CDR2 is SASEGT. In DNA, the CDR3 is TGTGCCAGCAGGCAGCAGAATGAGCAGTTCTTC. It translates to CASRQQNEQFF.

V usage is TRBV27 and J usage is TRBJ2-2; tentative D call: TRBD1 (5 bases). The CDR3 loop spans 14 amino acids. The germline V gene has CDR1 MNHEY and CDR2 SMNVEV (reference sequence). V was trimmed by 6 bases and J by 2 bases, leaving 10 bases between them. The CDR3 sequence: CASRVTENTGELFF. The DNA of the CDR3 is TGTGCCAGCAGGGTGACAGAAAACACCGGGGAGCTGTTTTTT.

This sequence joins TRBV5-1 and TRBJ2-7; 7 nucleotides line up with TRBD2. The germline gives CDR1 SGHRS, CDR2 YFSETQ. This CDR3 has 14 residues. The V and J ends lost 2 bases and 5 bases, in that order; junction bases with no gene match: 7. In DNA, the CDR3 is TGCGCCAGCAGCTTTGGGCAGGGAGGGAACGAGCAGTACTTC. Amino acid sequence: CASSFGQGGNEQYF.

In regard to this clone: This same CDR3 is encoded by further DNA sequences in the sample. This chain uses TRBV11-2 with TRBJ2-1; a possible D gene is TRBD2 (6 bases). CDR1 SGHAT and CDR2 FQNNGV come from the germline V gene. The CDR3 loop spans 14 amino acids. The V end lost 3 bases, the J end lost 3 bases, and 9 bases lay between the germline ends. In DNA, the CDR3 is TGTGCCAGCAGCTTGACCGGGGGCTACAATGAGCAGTTCTTC. It translates to CASSLTGGYNEQFF.

The CDR3 DNA reads TGTGCCAGCAGCGTAGAGGGACTTAACTCCTACAATGAGCAGTTCTTC. Protein sequence: CASSVEGLNSYNEQFF. The chain couples TRBV9 to TRBJ2-1; possible D gene TRBD2, 6 bases. CDR1 is SGDLS and CDR2 is YYNGEE in the germline V gene. The CDR3 is made up of 16 amino acids. V lost 0 bases, J lost 0 bases, and 10 bases lay in between.

CDR3 DNA: TGTGCCAGCAGCCCCGGGGTCCATTCCGGAAACACCATATATTTT. Protein: CASSPGVHSGNTIYF. The chain employs TRBV27 and TRBJ1-3; D gene uncertain. CDR3 size: 15 residues. Germline CDR1 and CDR2: MNHEY and SMNVEV (reference sequence). Trimming shortened V by 6 bases and J by 4 bases, and 16 bases separated the two germline ends.

About this clone itself: The sample contains more than one DNA sequence encoding this CDR3. The CDR3 is CASRLQGYGYTF. CDR3 sequence (DNA): TGTGCCAGCCGGCTCCAGGGGTATGGCTACACCTTC. The chain couples TRBV28 to TRBJ1-2; tentative D call: TRBD1 (6 bases). The germline gives CDR1 MDHEN, CDR2 SYDVKM. This CDR3 spans 12 amino acids. V was shortened by 8 bases and J by 5 bases, with 12 bases between the two germline ends.

The chain recombines TRBV14 with TRBJ2-1, with unresolved D. CDR1 and CDR2 from the germline V gene are SGHDN and FVKESK. Deletions cut 0 bases from V and 0 bases from J, with 12 bases between. The CDR3 has 17 residues. CDR3 sequence (DNA): TGTGCCAGCAGCCAAGATCCCCGGTACGTCTCCTACAATGAGCAGTTCTTC. Translating gives CASSQDPRYVSYNEQFF. The full variable domain, its missing parts supplied by reference TRBV14 and TRBJ2-1, is EAGVTQFPSHSVIEKGQTVTLRCDPISGHDNLYWYRRVMGKEIKFLLHFVKESKQDESGMPNNRFLAERTGGTYSTLKVQPAELEDSGVYFCASSQDPRYVSYNEQFFGPGTRLTVL.